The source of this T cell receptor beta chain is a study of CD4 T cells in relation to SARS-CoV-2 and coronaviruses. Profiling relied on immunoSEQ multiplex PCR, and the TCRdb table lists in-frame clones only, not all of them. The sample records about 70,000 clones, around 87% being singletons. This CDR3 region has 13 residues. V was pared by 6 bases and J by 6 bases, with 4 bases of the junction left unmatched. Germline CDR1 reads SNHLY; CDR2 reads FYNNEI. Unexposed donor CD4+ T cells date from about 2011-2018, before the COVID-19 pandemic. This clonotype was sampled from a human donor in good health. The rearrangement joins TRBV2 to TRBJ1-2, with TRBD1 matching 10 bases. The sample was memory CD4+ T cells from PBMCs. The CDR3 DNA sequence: TGTGCCAGCAGGGGACAGGGGATAAATGGCTACACCTTC. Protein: CASRGQGINGYTF.